Listed here are 21 T cell receptor beta chains from one sample, sequenced in a study of cytomegalovirus exposure and HLA in healthy donors. Primers: 60 Vbeta forward and 13 Jbeta reverse. Assay: immunoSEQ multiplex PCR; the TCRdb copy retains only in-frame clones and omits some. The repertoire includes 60,000 to 95,000 clones, 78% of them detected once, and around 9.3% sits in the top ten. Sequencing was done on a sample of PBMCs. Every receptor here comes from a middle-aged woman in good health and CMV-seropositive.

The V and J genes are TRBV7-8 and TRBJ2-2; 8 nucleotides line up with TRBD2. The CDR3 has 15 amino acids. Germline V CDR1 and CDR2: SGHVS, FQNEAQ. Unmatched junction bases numbered 8, after V lost 5 bases and J lost 6 bases. For the CDR3, the DNA is TGTGCCAGCAGCCCAGACCCGGGAGGGGCCGGGGAGCTGTTTTTT. Translation gives CASSPDPGGAGELFF. The full variable domain, with the rest looked up from reference TRBV7-8 and TRBJ2-2, is GAGVSQSPRYKVAKRGQDVALRCDPISGHVSLFWYQQALGQGPEFLTYFQNEAQLDKSGLPSDRFFAERPEGSVSTLKIQRTQQEDSAVYLCASSPDPGGAGELFFGEGSRLTVL.

This clone was detected a few times. This sequence joins TRBV5-1 and TRBJ1-2, with 9 bases fitting TRBD1. The CDR3 totals 15 residues. Germline CDR1 reads SGHRS; CDR2 reads YFSETQ. V lost 0 bases, J lost 4 bases, and 4 bases stayed unmatched. This CDR3 is CASSLEGQGSYGYTF. CDR3 sequence (DNA): TGCGCCAGCAGCTTGGAAGGACAGGGGTCCTATGGCTACACCTTC.

This CDR3 reads CASSSGTGTTPLHF. The CDR3 DNA is TGTGCCAGCAGTTCGGGGACAGGGACGACACCCCTCCACTTT. The chain joins TRBV27 to TRBJ1-6, with 9 bases fitting TRBD1. CDR1 and CDR2 (germline): MNHEY, SMNVEV (reference sequence). CDR3 size: 14 residues. V lost 4 bases and J lost 11; bases outside the gene matches: 6.

CDR3 sequence reads: CASSRQAYSNQPQHF. CDR3 DNA: TGTGCCAGCAGTCGACAGGCCTATAGCAATCAGCCCCAGCATTTT. The J gene is TRBJ1-5, the V gene TRBV6-1; a weak D match, TRBD1 (6 bases). In germline, CDR1 is MNHNS, CDR2 SASEGT. The CDR3 runs 15 residues. With 5 bases removed from V and 0 bases from J, the gap between germline ends came to 11 bases.

The gene calls are TRBV30 and TRBJ2-3, with D hard to call. CDR1 and CDR2 from the germline V gene are GTSNPN and SVGIG (reference sequence). The CDR3 loop spans 13 amino acids. Trimming took 2 bases from V and 0 from J, leaving 6 bases between them. CDR3 sequence (DNA): TGTGCCTGGAGTATCACTAGCACAGATACGCAGTATTTT. Protein product: CAWSITSTDTQYF.

This clone occurred once. The chain recombines TRBV19 with TRBJ1-4; D gene unclear. The V end lost 9 bases, the J end lost 3 bases, and 14 bases lay between the germline ends. From germline, CDR1 is LNHDA and CDR2 SQIVND (reference sequence). This CDR3 comprises 14 residues. CDR3 nucleotide sequence: TGTGCCAGCGATCGAGGTGGAGCTAATGAAAAACTGTTTTTT. As protein: CASDRGGANEKLFF.

The chain couples TRBV28 to TRBJ2-5; D might be TRBD2 (5 bases). V was trimmed by 5 bases and J by 1 base, leaving 11 bases between them. CDR3 length equals 14 residues. The germline gives CDR1 MDHEN, CDR2 SYDVKM. The DNA for the CDR3 is TGTGCCAGCAGTGTCGGGATCGGCCAAGAGACCCAGTACTTC. Protein: CASSVGIGQETQYF.

J is TRBJ2-4 and V is TRBV28; tentative D call: TRBD1 (5 bases). The V gene's germline CDR1 is MDHEN and CDR2 SYDVKM. The CDR3 is made up of 14 amino acids. Trimming shortened V by 6 bases and J by 3 bases, and 12 bases separated the two germline ends. CDR3 protein: CASSLTGDKNIQYF. The CDR3, as DNA: TGTGCCAGCAGCTTAACAGGAGACAAAAACATTCAGTACTTC.

The chain couples TRBV5-6 to TRBJ1-2; 8 bases align to TRBD1. Losses at the gene ends were 3 bases for V and 5 bases for J; bases not matched to a gene: 6. Germline V gives CDR1 SGHDT, CDR2 YYEEEE. The CDR3 consists of 14 residues. CDR3 residues: CASSSNYRGYGYTF. The CDR3 DNA is TGTGCCAGCAGCTCCAACTACAGGGGGTATGGCTACACCTTC. The complete variable domain, with remaining parts taken from reference TRBV5-6 and TRBJ1-2, reads DAGVTQSPTHLIKTRGQQVTLRCSPKSGHDTVSWYQQALGQGPQFIFQYYEEEERQRGNFPDRFSGHQFPNYSSELNVNALLLGDSALYLCASSSNYRGYGYTFGSGTRLTVV.

The count of this clone is one. V and J are TRBV5-4 and TRBJ1-6; the D is unclear. There are 16 residues in the CDR3. Trimming removed 2 bases at V and 0 bases at J, with 9 bases between. Germline V gives CDR1 SGHNT, CDR2 YYREEE (reference sequence). CDR3 DNA sequence: TGTGCCAGCAGCTTTCGGGGAAGCTCCTATAATTCACCCCTCCACTTT. Amino acids: CASSFRGSSYNSPLHF.

The rearrangement links TRBV29-1 to TRBJ1-1, with 10 positions matching TRBD1. The CDR3 contains 12 residues. The J segment lost 6 bases and the V segment lost 7 bases, leaving 5 bases of the junction unmatched. Germline V gene sequence: CDR1 SQVTM, CDR2 ANQGSEA. The CDR3 sequence is CSGTDRGPEAFF. The CDR3 DNA is TGCAGCGGAACAGACAGGGGGCCTGAAGCTTTCTTT.

The V and J genes are TRBV27 and TRBJ2-3, with 10 positions matching TRBD1. The CDR3 is 15 residues long. CDR1 is MNHEY, CDR2 SMNVEV, per germline (reference sequence). The junction had 4 bases not matched to a gene; V was cut back by 3 bases and J by 4 bases. CDR3 coding DNA: TGTGCCAGCAGTTTTTGGGGACAGGGGTCAGATACGCAGTATTTT. Protein product: CASSFWGQGSDTQYF.

This chain joins TRBV28 and TRBJ2-7; 9 bases are a match to TRBD2. CDR3 size: 14 residues. V trimming: 7 bases; J trimming: 0 bases; junction bases outside the gene matches: 4. Germline assignment: CDR1 MDHEN and CDR2 SYDVKM. CDR3 sequence: CASTLAGSSYEQYF. The CDR3, as DNA: TGTGCCAGCACTCTAGCGGGGAGCTCCTACGAGCAGTACTTC.

The chain links TRBV6-5 to TRBJ1-2, with D maybe TRBD1 (6 bases). The CDR3 spans 15 residues. Trimming removed 7 bases at V and 1 base at J, with 16 bases between. Germline V lookup: CDR1 MNHEY, CDR2 SVGAGI. CDR3 loop: CASTTGGGLNYGYTF. The DNA for the CDR3 is TGTGCCAGCACTACCGGGGGGGGGCTTAACTATGGCTACACCTTC.

The chain is built from TRBV6-1 and TRBJ1-1, with a weak D call TRBD1 (6 bases). The CDR3 sequence is 12 residues long. The germline gives CDR1 MNHNS, CDR2 SASEGT. V was cut by 6 bases and J by 8 bases, with 13 bases left in between. This CDR3 reads CASSPRDREAFF. The CDR3 nucleotides are TGTGCCAGCAGCCCTAGAGACAGGGAAGCTTTCTTT.

V and J are TRBV11-3 and TRBJ2-1; TRBD2 matches 7 bases. In germline, CDR1 is SGHNT, CDR2 YENEEA. The CDR3 sequence is 14 residues long. V lost 1 base and J lost 3; bases outside the gene matches: 0. The CDR3 loop reads CASSLGGGYNEQFF. The CDR3 DNA is TGTGCCAGCAGCTTAGGGGGGGGCTACAATGAGCAGTTCTTC.

This clone appeared once. This rearrangement joins TRBV5-6 to TRBJ2-1, with 12 positions matching TRBD2. Germline V CDR1 and CDR2: SGHDT, YYEEEE. This CDR3 region has 12 residues. With 3 bases clipped from V and 14 bases from J, the junction kept 3 bases outside the gene matches. CDR3 coding DNA: TGTGCCAGCAGCTCTAGACTAGCGGGGGAGTTCTTC. Protein sequence: CASSSRLAGEFF.

The CDR3 DNA sequence: TGTGCCAGCAGCCCGGACATACTCACCGGGGAGCTGTTTTTT. It codes for CASSPDILTGELFF. The gene calls are TRBV7-3 and TRBJ2-2; D is perhaps TRBD1 (5 bases). Germline lookup yields CDR1 SGHTA and CDR2 FQGTGA. The CDR3 is 14 residues long. Trimming removed 5 bases at V and 4 bases at J, with 11 bases between.

The DNA for the CDR3 is TGTGCCAGCAGTTTAGTCGTTCGGGGAGGCAATCAGCCCCAGCATTTT. Translated: CASSLVVRGGNQPQHF. The gene calls are TRBV28 and TRBJ1-5; D not resolved. V lost 2 bases and J 2 bases, leaving 13 bases between the germline ends. Germline V CDR1 and CDR2: MDHEN, SYDVKM. The CDR3 consists of 16 residues.

This clone turned up a few times. This chain links TRBV7-9 with TRBJ2-1; 7 bases fit TRBD2. Germline CDR1 and CDR2: SEHNR and FQNEAQ (reference sequence). CDR3 length equals 15 residues. V gave up 5 bases and J gave up 3 bases; unmatched junction bases: 7. The CDR3: CASSPVGTNYNEQFF. The CDR3 DNA sequence: TGTGCCAGCAGCCCCGTTGGGACTAACTACAATGAGCAGTTCTTC.

The chain joins TRBV4-3 to TRBJ2-1; D is unresolved. The CDR3 runs 16 residues. The V gene's germline CDR1 is LGHNA and CDR2 YSLEER. V was trimmed by 1 base and J by 10 bases, leaving 20 bases between them. The CDR3 is CASSQVSSAALWEQFF. CDR3 sequence (DNA): TGCGCCAGCAGCCAAGTGTCCAGCGCGGCTTTATGGGAGCAGTTCTTC.